These 3 T cell receptor beta chains originate from one sample sequenced in a study of OX40 agonist ivuxolimab in advanced cancers. The protocol was immunoSEQ multiplex PCR, while the TCRdb copy is restricted to in-frame clones and leaves out a portion. The repertoire holds about 99,000 clones, with approximately 93% as singletons. The sample was CD4+ or CD8+ T cells sorted from blood, taken in a trial of the OX40 agonist ivuxolimab. The receptors come from an adult with an advanced solid tumor such as melanoma, head and neck, liver or kidney cancer.

This clone is a singleton in its sample. The rearrangement joins TRBV5-4 to TRBJ1-6; TRBD1 might be the D (5 bases). The CDR3 is 16 residues long. CDR1 and CDR2 from the germline V gene are SGHNT and YYREEE (reference sequence). The V end was cut by 0 bases, the J end by 2 bases, with 9 bases between. CDR3 protein: CASSLVGGAYNSPLHF. The CDR3 bases are TGTGCCAGCAGCTTGGTTGGAGGGGCCTATAATTCACCCCTCCACTTT.

The rearrangement uses TRBV14 and TRBJ1-1; 10 bases map to TRBD1. This CDR3 has 17 residues. V lost 4 bases, J lost 1 base, and 9 bases stayed unmatched. Germline V gives CDR1 SGHDN, CDR2 FVKESK. The DNA for the CDR3 is TGTGCCAGCAGCCCTTTGACAGGGGGCGGTGGGAACACTGAAGCTTTCTTT. Amino acid sequence: CASSPLTGGGGNTEAFF.

The genes are TRBV21-1 and TRBJ2-7; no DNA check was done on the table's D call, TRBD1. TRBV21-1 corresponds to a pseudogene. This CDR3 is 21 amino acids long. CDR3 bases: TGTGCCAGCATCATACCTTATTCGGACAGGGGCTACCCCTTGCCCTTCTACGAGCAGTACTTC. Amino acids: CASIIPYSDRGYPLPFYEQYF.